Listed here are 2 T cell receptor delta chains from one sample, sequenced in a study of gamma-delta chains in newborns, infants, children. TCRdb made new clone calls on the reads using CATT. The sample comprises 1,500 to 2,000 delta-chain clones, roughly 41% of which are singletons, and less than 20% rests with the top ten. The sequencing sample was made of blood. Receptors were obtained from a child who had a fever.

The V call is TRDV2, the J call TRDJ1; D is perhaps TRDD3 (6 bases). CDR3 length: 16 residues. CDR1 and CDR2 from the germline V gene are GEAIGNYY and EKD. V was cut by 0 bases and J by 2 bases, with 15 bases left in between. CDR3 sequence (DNA): TGTGCCTGTGACACCGTCGGTGGGGGGGTAACCGATAAACTCATCTTT. Translated, it gives CACDTVGGGVTDKLIF.

The sample holds a few counts of this clone. The CDR3 nucleotides are TGTGCCTGTGACCACTGGGGACGCAGCTCCTGGGACACCCGACAGATGTTTTTC. This encodes CACDHWGRSSWDTRQMFF. This chain connects TRDV2 to TRDJ3; 7 bases fit TRDD3. This CDR3 comprises 18 residues. V shed 3 bases and J 0 bases; nucleotides not matched to a gene: 7. Per the germline V gene, CDR1 is GEAIGNYY and CDR2 is EKD.